Listed here are 31 T cell receptor beta chains from one sample, sequenced in a study of cytomegalovirus exposure and HLA in healthy donors (dated by TCRdb to 2016 to 2017). Library construction relied on the immunoSEQ multiplex PCR assay. The multiplex PCR relied on a mix of 60 forward primers for TCR Vbeta segments and 13 reverse primers for TCR Jbeta segments. TCRdb re-hosts the immuneACCESS table, in-frame sequences only. Its copies lack some clones; in the studies checked, an unresolved V gene accounts for under half of them, and the cause for the rest is not known. For this sample there are fewer than 150,000 clones; around 83% appear just once. The ten largest make up roughly 4.2% of the sample. The sequenced sample was PBMCs. The receptors stem from a man in his forties in good health and CMV-seropositive.

The chain carries TRBV6-5 and TRBJ2-7; TRBD2 is a possible D gene (5 bases). The CDR3 consists of 14 residues. V lost 5 bases and J lost 0, with 11 bases in between. Germline V CDR1 and CDR2: MNHEY, SVGAGI. The CDR3 loop reads CASSRTGSSYEQYF. CDR3 in DNA: TGTGCCAGCAGTCGGACGGGGAGCTCCTACGAGCAGTACTTC.

This clone was recorded once. The V gene is TRBV4-3, the J gene TRBJ2-7, with D maybe TRBD1 (6 bases). The CDR3 totals 14 residues. CDR1 is LGHNA and CDR2 is YSLEER in the germline V gene. V lost 4 bases to trimming and J lost 2 bases, with 12 bases between them. The CDR3 coding sequence is TGCGCCAGCAGCCCCTGGGACACAGCCTACGAGCAGTACTTC. Its translation is CASSPWDTAYEQYF.

J is TRBJ2-5 and V is TRBV10-3; 9 nucleotides agree with TRBD2. The J call could be wrong; TRBJ2-7 is a better fit for the DNA end. CDR1 is ENHRY, CDR2 SYGVKD, per germline. This CDR3 has 15 residues. CDR3 residues: CAISESNSGRYEQYF. The CDR3 coding sequence is TGTGCCATCAGTGAGTCGAATAGCGGGAGATACGAGCAGTACTTC.

This clone appeared once. V gene TRBV19 combines with J gene TRBJ1-2; D is unresolved. The CDR3 length is 14 residues. The ends were cut back, 2 bases at V and 0 bases at J, with 7 bases in the middle. Germline-derived CDR1 and CDR2 are LNHDA and SQIVND (reference sequence). Here the CDR3 reads CASSISRTNYGYTF. Here the CDR3 DNA reads TGTGCCAGTAGTATAAGCAGGACTAACTATGGCTACACCTTC.

The J gene is TRBJ2-4, the V gene TRBV11-3; tentatively, D is TRBD1 (6 bases). This CDR3 comprises 19 residues. The germline V gene has CDR1 SGHNT and CDR2 YENEEA. V lost 0 bases and J 0 bases, leaving 18 bases between the germline ends. This CDR3 is CASSLDLLGAQRAKNIQYF. CDR3 DNA sequence: TGTGCCAGCAGCTTAGACCTATTGGGGGCCCAGAGAGCCAAAAACATTCAGTACTTC. Drawing the rest from reference TRBV11-3 and TRBJ2-4, the complete variable domain is EAGVVQSPRYKIIEKKQPVAFWCNPISGHNTLYWYLQNLGQGPELLIRYENEEAVDDSQLPKDRFSAERLKGVDSTLKIQPAELGDSAVYLCASSLDLLGAQRAKNIQYFGAGTRLSVL.

This chain joins TRBV6-5 and TRBJ2-1, with D perhaps matching TRBD2 (6 bases). The CDR3 totals 13 residues. The V gene lost 6 bases and the J gene lost 5 bases, with 11 bases spanning the gap. Per germline, CDR1 MNHEY and CDR2 SVGAGI. CDR3 sequence (DNA): TGTGCCAGCAGGCGGGGAACAGACAATGAGCAGTTCTTC. It translates to CASRRGTDNEQFF.

V usage is TRBV25-1 and J usage is TRBJ1-1, with a weak D call TRBD1 (5 bases). Germline lookup yields CDR1 MGHDK and CDR2 SYGVNS. With 5 bases removed from V and 3 bases from J, the gap between germline ends came to 7 bases. This CDR3 region has 12 residues. CDR3 in amino acids: CASSWGDTEAFF. CDR3 nucleotides: TGTGCCAGCAGTTGGGGCGACACTGAAGCTTTCTTT.

This rearrangement joins TRBV19 to TRBJ2-7; D is possibly TRBD1 (6 bases). Germline CDR1 and CDR2: LNHDA and SQIVND (reference sequence). This CDR3 has 16 amino acids. V dropped 4 bases and J dropped 2 bases, with 18 bases sitting between them. This chain's CDR3 is CASSKMDSPSTYEQYF. CDR3 nucleotide sequence: TGTGCCAGTAGTAAGATGGACAGCCCATCGACCTACGAGCAGTACTTC.

This clone was seen only a few times. CDR3 bases: TGCGCCAGCAGCATCGGACAGGGAGTGAGGGAGCAGTACTTC. Translating gives CASSIGQGVREQYF. The chain links TRBV5-1 to TRBJ2-7; 8 nucleotides match TRBD1. CDR3 length: 14 residues. Trimming removed 4 bases from V and 7 bases from J; junction bases left unmatched: 10. CDR1 is SGHRS and CDR2 is YFSETQ in the germline V gene.

The chain joins TRBV9 to TRBJ1-3; 7 positions match TRBD1. CDR1 and CDR2 from the germline V gene are SGDLS and YYNGEE. The V gene end was trimmed by 4 bases and the J gene end by 2 bases; junction bases not matched to a gene: 3. The CDR3 is made up of 14 amino acids. The DNA for the CDR3 is TGTGCCAGCAGCTCAGGGGGAACTGGAAACACCATATATTTT. Its translation is CASSSGGTGNTIYF.

The chain is built from TRBV5-1 and TRBJ2-3; 8 bases agree with TRBD2. The CDR3 totals 15 residues. The ends lost 0 bases at V and 2 bases at J; junction bases unmatched: 2. Per the germline V gene, CDR1 is SGHRS and CDR2 is YFSETQ. The CDR3 is CASSLGLAPTDTQYF. The CDR3, as DNA: TGCGCCAGCAGCTTGGGACTAGCGCCCACAGATACGCAGTATTTT.

The chain carries TRBV6-4 and TRBJ1-2, with D maybe TRBD1 (5 bases). Germline CDR1 is MRHNA and CDR2 is SNTAGT. CDR3 length equals 14 residues. Trimming left V 6 bases short and J 0 bases short, with 11 bases between. CDR3 loop: CASSPQESNYGYTF. Written as DNA, the CDR3 is TGTGCCAGCAGCCCACAGGAGTCTAACTATGGCTACACCTTC.

The sample holds a few counts of this clone. The chain joins TRBV7-2 to TRBJ1-6; 9 positions match TRBD1. Per the germline V gene, CDR1 is SGHTA and CDR2 is FQGNSA. CDR3 size: 13 residues. Trimming took 5 bases from V and 8 from J; bases not matched to a gene: 1. The chain's CDR3 is CASSRTGDSPLHF. CDR3 sequence (DNA): TGTGCCAGCAGCAGGACAGGGGATTCACCCCTCCACTTT.

The V call is TRBV6-1, the J call TRBJ2-2; a possible D gene is TRBD1 (5 bases). Per the germline V gene, CDR1 is MNHNS and CDR2 is SASEGT. V was pared by 1 base and J by 0 bases, with 15 bases between. The CDR3 has 18 residues. As DNA, the CDR3 is TGTGCCAGCAGTGAAGTTAGGACAACTTCTGCGAACACCGGGGAGCTGTTTTTT. Its translation is CASSEVRTTSANTGELFF.

This clone was detected a few times. The CDR3 region is CASSQDFGGFNYGYTF. DNA of the CDR3: TGCGCCAGCAGCCAAGATTTCGGGGGTTTTAACTATGGCTACACCTTC. The chain couples TRBV4-3 to TRBJ1-2, with TRBD1 as a possible D gene (5 bases). Germline values: CDR1 LGHNA, CDR2 YSLEER. This CDR3 comprises 16 residues. Trimming cost V 0 bases and J 1 base, with 12 bases left between them.

The chain is built from TRBV6-1 and TRBJ2-7; D is unresolved. Trimming cost V 6 bases and J 5 bases, with 14 bases left between them. The CDR3 runs 13 residues. Germline lookup yields CDR1 MNHNS and CDR2 SASEGT. CDR3 protein: CASRISLGHEQYF. Here the CDR3 DNA reads TGTGCCAGCAGGATTTCTTTGGGCCACGAGCAGTACTTC.

The count of this clone is one. The chain couples TRBV4-3 to TRBJ2-7, with 7 bases lining up with TRBD1. Trimming at V came to 0 bases and at J to 0 bases, leaving 5 bases not matched to a gene. The CDR3 sequence is 16 residues long. CDR1 and CDR2 (germline): LGHNA, YSLEER. DNA for the CDR3: TGCGCCAGCAGCCAAGAGACAGGGCTGAGCTCCTACGAGCAGTACTTC. It translates to CASSQETGLSSYEQYF.

This rearrangement joins TRBV6-1 to TRBJ1-1; the D gene is possibly TRBD1 (5 bases). V dropped 1 base and J dropped 1 base, with 13 bases sitting between them. The CDR3 consists of 16 residues. Germline CDR1 is MNHNS and CDR2 is SASEGT. The CDR3 DNA reads as TGTGCCAGCAGTGAAGAGCGGTGGAGGGGGAACACTGAAGCTTTCTTT. Residues: CASSEERWRGNTEAFF.

In this sample, this clone turned up once. The rearrangement links TRBV18 to TRBJ2-2; the D gene is possibly TRBD1 (6 bases). Trimming cost V 5 bases and J 0 bases, with 10 bases left between them. The CDR3 runs 15 residues. Germline V gene data show CDR1 as KGHSH and CDR2 as LQKENI. The CDR3 reads CASSSRQANTGELFF. CDR3 in DNA: TGTGCCAGCTCATCCCGACAGGCGAACACCGGGGAGCTGTTTTTT.

V is TRBV27 and J is TRBJ2-7; 7 bases map to TRBD1. The germline V gene encodes CDR1 MNHEY and CDR2 SMNVEV (reference sequence). This CDR3 spans 16 amino acids. The V and J ends lost 2 bases and 3 bases, in that order; junction bases with no gene match: 10. Here the CDR3 reads CASSLGLTGSSYEQYF. CDR3 nucleotide sequence: TGTGCCAGCAGTTTAGGATTGACAGGGTCTAGCTACGAGCAGTACTTC.

The V call is TRBV18, the J call TRBJ2-2; 13 positions match TRBD2. The CDR3 is made up of 16 amino acids. The V segment lost 2 bases and the J segment 6 bases; nucleotides outside the gene matches: 3. The V gene's germline CDR1 is KGHSH and CDR2 LQKENI. CDR3 sequence reads: CASSPRLAGGSGELFF. The CDR3 bases are TGTGCCAGCTCACCAAGACTAGCGGGGGGATCCGGGGAGCTGTTTTTT.

The chain recombines TRBV19 with TRBJ2-3; D not resolved. The V gene's germline CDR1 is LNHDA and CDR2 SQIVND (reference sequence). The V gene lost 5 bases and the J gene lost 2 bases, with 5 bases spanning the gap. This CDR3 has 12 amino acids. The CDR3 reads CASSRPTDTQYF. CDR3 in DNA: TGTGCCAGTAGTCGTCCCACAGATACGCAGTATTTT.

This clone was detected once. A junction end diverges from the germline sequence, so it may reflect a read error. V gene TRBV5-1 combines with J gene TRBJ2-5, with TRBD1 matching 12 bases. This CDR3 region has 15 residues. Per the germline V gene, CDR1 is SGHRS and CDR2 is YFSETQ. The CDR3 sequence: CASSLGQGALETQYF. The DNA for the CDR3 is TGCGCCAGCAGTTTGGGACAGGGGGCTTTAGAGACCCAGTACTTC.

The chain couples TRBV2 to TRBJ2-3; possibly TRBD2 for D (5 bases). CDR3 length equals 13 residues. Per the germline V gene, CDR1 is SNHLY and CDR2 is FYNNEI. V was cut by 6 bases and J by 4 bases, with 11 bases left in between. CDR3 in DNA: TGTGCCAGCAGACCACAACTAGCAGATACGCAGTATTTT. It encodes CASRPQLADTQYF.

The chain has TRBV7-9 and TRBJ2-2, with 9 bases identical to TRBD2. Germline V lookup: CDR1 SEHNR, CDR2 FQNEAQ (reference sequence). CDR3 size: 16 residues. J gave up 5 bases and V 4 bases, and 8 bases lay outside the gene matches. The DNA for the CDR3 is TGTGCCAGCAGCTCAGTCCCGGCGGGAGGGACCGGGGAGCTGTTTTTT. It is translated as CASSSVPAGGTGELFF.

The chain is built from TRBV11-1 and TRBJ1-5; D perhaps matches TRBD1 (5 bases). Germline CDR1 SGHAT, CDR2 FQDESV (reference sequence). V was shortened by 1 base and J by 7 bases, with 8 bases between the two germline ends. The CDR3 has 13 amino acids. CDR3 in amino acids: CASSLGGSQPQHF. CDR3 coding DNA: TGTGCCAGCAGCTTAGGGGGCTCGCAGCCCCAGCATTTT.

The chain is built from TRBV30 and TRBJ1-1, with TRBD1 matching over 9 bases. The V gene end was trimmed by 3 bases and the J gene end by 7 bases; junction bases not matched to a gene: 6. The CDR3 covers 13 residues. Germline V gene sequence: CDR1 GTSNPN, CDR2 SVGIG (reference sequence). CDR3 region: CAWRVGTGLEAFF. The CDR3 DNA reads TGTGCCTGGAGGGTAGGGACAGGGCTTGAAGCTTTCTTT.

In DNA, the CDR3 is TGCGCCAGCAGCCAAGGTACGCTAGGCGGGGCTCATACGCAGTATTTT. It yields the protein CASSQGTLGGAHTQYF. The V and J genes are TRBV4-1 and TRBJ2-3, with a weak D call TRBD2 (6 bases). The CDR3 contains 16 residues. V was trimmed by 1 base and J by 7 bases, leaving 18 bases between them. Per the germline V gene, CDR1 is MGHRA and CDR2 is YSYEKL.

V usage is TRBV27 and J usage is TRBJ1-2; D is ambiguous. Germline V gene sequence: CDR1 MNHEY, CDR2 SMNVEV (reference sequence). V was trimmed by 6 bases and J by 4 bases, leaving 15 bases between them. This CDR3 contains 14 residues. Written as DNA, the CDR3 is TGTGCCAGCAGCGCGCGGGTCGGAGTCTATGGCTACACCTTC. This codes for CASSARVGVYGYTF.

The V gene is TRBV18, the J gene TRBJ2-7, with 7 nucleotides matching TRBD2. Germline CDR1 is KGHSH and CDR2 is LQKENI. V was pared by 3 bases and J by 6 bases, with 2 bases of the junction left unmatched. CDR3 length equals 12 residues. CDR3 sequence (DNA): TGTGCCAGCTCACCTGGGGGGGGCGAGCAGTACTTC. Translated, it gives CASSPGGGEQYF. Variable domain in full (rest from reference TRBV18 and TRBJ2-7): NAGVMQNPRHLVRRRGQEARLRCSPMKGHSHVYWYRQLPEEGLKFMVYLQKENIIDESGMPKERFSAEFPKEGPSILRIQQVVRGDSAAYFCASSPGGGEQYFGPGTRLTVT.

The rearrangement uses TRBV15 and TRBJ1-2; weak D call: TRBD1 (5 bases). The germline CDR1 and CDR2 sequences are LNHNV and YYDKDF (reference sequence). V was trimmed by 2 bases and J by 8 bases, leaving 15 bases between them. The CDR3 is made up of 14 amino acids. This chain's CDR3 is CATSRRGLTLGYTF. The CDR3 DNA reads as TGTGCCACCAGCAGAAGGGGACTGACTTTGGGCTACACCTTC.